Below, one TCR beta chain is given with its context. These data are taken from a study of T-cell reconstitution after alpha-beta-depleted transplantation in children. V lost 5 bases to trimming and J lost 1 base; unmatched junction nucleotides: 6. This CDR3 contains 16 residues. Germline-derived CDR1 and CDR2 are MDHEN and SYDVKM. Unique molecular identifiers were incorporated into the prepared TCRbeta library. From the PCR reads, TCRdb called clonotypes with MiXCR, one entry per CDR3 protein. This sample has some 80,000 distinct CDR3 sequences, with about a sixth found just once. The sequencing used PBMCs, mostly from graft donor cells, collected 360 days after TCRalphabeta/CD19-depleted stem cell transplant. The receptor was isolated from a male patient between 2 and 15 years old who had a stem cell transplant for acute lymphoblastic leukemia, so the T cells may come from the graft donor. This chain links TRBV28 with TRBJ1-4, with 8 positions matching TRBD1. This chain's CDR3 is CASSTWDRRTNEKLFF. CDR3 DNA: TGTGCCAGCAGTACCTGGGACAGGAGAACTAATGAAAAACTGTTTTTT.